What follows are 5 T cell receptor beta chains derived from one specimen sequenced in a study of shared clonotypes between healthy human individuals. Profiled with immunoSEQ multiplex PCR; TCRdb holds only in-frame clones, not every one. The sample holds a few million clones, roughly 92% seen once. The sequenced sample consisted of naive CD4+ T cells from PBMCs. Subset denoted: CD45RA+ positively selected. These receptors were collected from a young man in good health. Some clones in this sample may be carry-over from other donors' samples.

The rearrangement joins TRBV2 to TRBJ2-7; 11 positions agree with TRBD2. V shed 6 bases and J 3 bases; nucleotides not matched to a gene: 4. CDR1 is SNHLY, CDR2 FYNNEI, per germline. The CDR3 consists of 14 residues. The CDR3 spells CASRRLAGNYEQYF. CDR3 bases: TGTGCCAGCAGAAGACTAGCGGGAAACTACGAGCAGTACTTC.

The V gene is TRBV7-3, the J gene TRBJ2-6, with 8 bases lining up with TRBD1. CDR3 length: 16 residues. J gave up 4 bases and V 5 bases, and 7 bases lay outside the gene matches. Per the germline V gene, CDR1 is SGHTA and CDR2 is FQGTGA. In DNA, the CDR3 is TGTGCCAGCAGCCCTCAGGGGGCTGGGGGGGCCAACGTCCTGACTTTC. Translating gives CASSPQGAGGANVLTF.

This clone has just one count. This rearrangement joins TRBV19 to TRBJ2-7; D possibly matches TRBD1 or TRBD2 (5 bases each). Germline CDR1 LNHDA, CDR2 SQIVND (reference sequence). Trimming shortened V by 9 bases and J by 0 bases, and 15 bases separated the two germline ends. This CDR3 spans 14 amino acids. The CDR3: CASRRRGDSYEQYF. CDR3 DNA sequence: TGTGCCAGCCGTAGGAGAGGGGACTCCTACGAGCAGTACTTC.

The rearrangement joins TRBV5-6 to TRBJ1-2; D is ambiguous. V was cut by 4 bases and J by 4 bases, with 8 bases left in between. CDR1 and CDR2 from the germline V gene are SGHDT and YYEEEE. The CDR3 length is 12 residues. The CDR3: CASSPGAYGYTF. Here the CDR3 DNA reads TGTGCCAGCAGCCCGGGAGCCTATGGCTACACCTTC. Full variable domain (rest looked up from reference TRBV5-6 and TRBJ1-2): DAGVTQSPTHLIKTRGQQVTLRCSPKSGHDTVSWYQQALGQGPQFIFQYYEEEERQRGNFPDRFSGHQFPNYSSELNVNALLLGDSALYLCASSPGAYGYTFGSGTRLTVV.

The V call is TRBV18, the J call TRBJ1-4; D remains ambiguous. CDR3 length equals 13 residues. Germline CDR1 and CDR2: KGHSH and LQKENI. V was cut by 1 base and J by 7 bases, with 7 bases left in between. The CDR3 region is CASSPLRVEKLFF. The CDR3 region has the DNA TGTGCCAGCTCACCACTGAGAGTTGAAAAACTGTTTTTT.